The sequence of this T cell receptor (beta chain) was determined in a study of blood T cell repertoires in COVID-19. Source study methods: By means of reference gene primer amplification, nucleated cell counts were estimated. Assay used: immunoSEQ multiplex PCR; TCRdb lists only in-frame clones, some missing. The D gene and trimming were derived from the DNA, and the V and J assignments and clone size from that table. The sample records about 64,000 clones, roughly 90% being singletons. Germline V gives CDR1 WSHSY, CDR2 SAAADI. The V gene lost 8 bases and the J gene lost 4 bases, with 11 bases spanning the gap. CDR3 length: 12 residues.

The chain has TRBV10-2 and TRBJ1-2, with D perhaps TRBD1 (6 bases). This clonotype was sampled from a human donor in a cohort sampled during active COVID-19. Material: peripheral blood. CDR3 in DNA: TGCGCCAGCGGAGGGGGGGGCTATGGCTACACCTTC. It specifies CASGGGGYGYTF.